This T cell receptor beta chain was retrieved from a study of cytomegalovirus exposure and HLA in healthy donors. 60 Vbeta and 13 Jbeta primers were used in PCR. Profiled with immunoSEQ multiplex PCR; TCRdb holds only in-frame clones, not every one. The table lists 95,000 to 110,000 clones. Regarding this clone: Its target is not known.

The study, taken as a whole, reports: In a later analysis, a genetic analysis reported fewer productive-TCR N-insertions in an Asian-associated ancestry cluster than the cohort average.

The CDR3 has 16 amino acids. V dropped 1 base and J dropped 4 bases, with 13 bases sitting between them. CDR1 and CDR2 (germline): SGHDN, FVKESK. The sequence derives from a man in his forties or fifties in good health and CMV-seronegative. The chain recombines TRBV14 with TRBJ2-2, with D hard to call. The material sequenced was PBMCs. The chain's CDR3 is CASSQGYSPLTGELFF. DNA of the CDR3: TGTGCCAGCAGCCAAGGGTACAGCCCACTCACCGGGGAGCTGTTTTTT.